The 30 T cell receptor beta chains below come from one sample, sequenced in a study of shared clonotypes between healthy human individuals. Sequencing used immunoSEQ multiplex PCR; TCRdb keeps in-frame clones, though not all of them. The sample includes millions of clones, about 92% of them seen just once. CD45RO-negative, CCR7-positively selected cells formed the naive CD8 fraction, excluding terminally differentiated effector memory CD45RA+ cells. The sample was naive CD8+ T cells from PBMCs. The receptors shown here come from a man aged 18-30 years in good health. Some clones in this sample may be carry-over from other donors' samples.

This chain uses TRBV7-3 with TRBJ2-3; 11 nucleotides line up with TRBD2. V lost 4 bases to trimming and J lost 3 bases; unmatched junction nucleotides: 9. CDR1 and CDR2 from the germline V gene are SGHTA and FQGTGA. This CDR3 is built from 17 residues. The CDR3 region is CASSSNQLAGVTDTQYF. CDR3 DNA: TGTGCCAGCAGCTCCAACCAACTAGCGGGAGTGACAGATACGCAGTATTTT.

As DNA, the CDR3 is TGCGCCAGCAGCCACACTACGCACAGGGACATTGCAGATACGCAGTATTTT. Translation gives CASSHTTHRDIADTQYF. The V call is TRBV4-1, the J call TRBJ2-3, with TRBD1 as a possible D gene (6 bases). Germline V CDR1 and CDR2: MGHRA, YSYEKL. CDR3 length: 17 residues. With 3 bases removed from V and 4 bases from J, the gap between germline ends came to 20 bases.

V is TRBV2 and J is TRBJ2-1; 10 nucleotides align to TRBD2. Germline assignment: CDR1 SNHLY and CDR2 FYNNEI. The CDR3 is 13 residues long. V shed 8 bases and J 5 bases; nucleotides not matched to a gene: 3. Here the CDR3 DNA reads TGTGCCAGCCGGACTAGCGGAGACAATGAGCAGTTCTTC. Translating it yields CASRTSGDNEQFF.

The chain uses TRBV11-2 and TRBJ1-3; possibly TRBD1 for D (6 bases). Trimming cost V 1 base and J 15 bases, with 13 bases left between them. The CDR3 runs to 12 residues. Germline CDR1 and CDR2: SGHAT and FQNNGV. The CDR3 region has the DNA TGTGCCAGCAGCTTAGGGGGACACCCGCAATATTTT. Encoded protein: CASSLGGHPQYF.

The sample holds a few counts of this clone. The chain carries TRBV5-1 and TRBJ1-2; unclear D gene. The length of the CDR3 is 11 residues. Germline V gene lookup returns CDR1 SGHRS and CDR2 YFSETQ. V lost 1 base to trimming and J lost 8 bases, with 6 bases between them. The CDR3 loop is CASSLLGGYTF. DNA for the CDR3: TGCGCCAGCAGCTTGCTAGGGGGCTACACCTTC.

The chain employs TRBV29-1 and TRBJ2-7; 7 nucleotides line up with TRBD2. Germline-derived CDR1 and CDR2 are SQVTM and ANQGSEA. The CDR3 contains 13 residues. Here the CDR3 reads CSVRGGSLYEQYF. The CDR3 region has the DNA TGCAGTGTTCGGGGCGGGAGCTTGTACGAGCAGTACTTC.

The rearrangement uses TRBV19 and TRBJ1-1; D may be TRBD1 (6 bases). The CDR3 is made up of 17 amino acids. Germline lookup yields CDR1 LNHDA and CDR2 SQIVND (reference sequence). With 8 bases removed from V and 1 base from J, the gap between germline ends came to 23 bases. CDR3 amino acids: CASRDPWGLPKNTEAFF. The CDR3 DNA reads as TGTGCCAGTCGAGACCCCTGGGGGCTTCCAAAGAACACTGAAGCTTTCTTT.

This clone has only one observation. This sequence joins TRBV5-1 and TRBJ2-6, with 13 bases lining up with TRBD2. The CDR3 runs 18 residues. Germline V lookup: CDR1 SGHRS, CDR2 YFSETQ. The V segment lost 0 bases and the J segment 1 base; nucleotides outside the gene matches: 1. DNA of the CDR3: TGCGCCAGCAGCTTGGGACTAGCGGGAGGTTCTGGGGCCAACGTCCTGACTTTC. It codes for CASSLGLAGGSGANVLTF.

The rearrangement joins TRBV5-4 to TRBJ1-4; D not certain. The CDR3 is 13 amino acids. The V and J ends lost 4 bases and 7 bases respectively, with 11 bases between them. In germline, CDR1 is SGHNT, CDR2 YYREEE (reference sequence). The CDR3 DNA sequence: TGTGCCAGCAGCCCGCGCGCGGGTGAAAAACTGTTTTTT. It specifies CASSPRAGEKLFF. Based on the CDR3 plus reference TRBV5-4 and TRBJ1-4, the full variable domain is ETGVTQSPTHLIKTRGQQVTLRCSSQSGHNTVSWYQQALGQGPQFIFQYYREEENGRGNFPPRFSGLQFPNYSSELNVNALELDDSALYLCASSPRAGEKLFFGSGTQLSVL.

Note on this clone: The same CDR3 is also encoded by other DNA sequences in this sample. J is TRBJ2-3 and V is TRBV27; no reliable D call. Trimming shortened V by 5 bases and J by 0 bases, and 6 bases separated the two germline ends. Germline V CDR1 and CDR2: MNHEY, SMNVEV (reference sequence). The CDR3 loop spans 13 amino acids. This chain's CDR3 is CASSLQSTDTQYF. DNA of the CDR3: TGTGCCAGCAGTCTACAAAGCACAGATACGCAGTATTTT.

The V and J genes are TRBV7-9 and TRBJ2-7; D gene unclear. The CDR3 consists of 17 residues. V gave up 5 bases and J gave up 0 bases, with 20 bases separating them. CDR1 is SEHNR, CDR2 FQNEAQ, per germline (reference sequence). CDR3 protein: CASSQNPQAPSSYEQYF. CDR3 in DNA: TGTGCCAGCAGCCAAAACCCCCAGGCCCCGAGCTCCTACGAGCAGTACTTC. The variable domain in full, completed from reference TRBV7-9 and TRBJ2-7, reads DTGVSQNPRHKITKRGQNVTFRCDPISEHNRLYWYRQTLGQGPEFLTYFQNEAQLEKSRLLSDRFSAERPKGSFSTLEIQRTEQGDSAMYLCASSQNPQAPSSYEQYFGPGTRLTVT.

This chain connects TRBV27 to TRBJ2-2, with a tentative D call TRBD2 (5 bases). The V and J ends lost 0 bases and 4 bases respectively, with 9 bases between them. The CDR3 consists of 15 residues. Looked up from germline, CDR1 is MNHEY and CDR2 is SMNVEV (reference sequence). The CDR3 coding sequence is TGTGCCAGCAGTTTATCCCTCCGGGGCACCGGGGAGCTGTTTTTT. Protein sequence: CASSLSLRGTGELFF.

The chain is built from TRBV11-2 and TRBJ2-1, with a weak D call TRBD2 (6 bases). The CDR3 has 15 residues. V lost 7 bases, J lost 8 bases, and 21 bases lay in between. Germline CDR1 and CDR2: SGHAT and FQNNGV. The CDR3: CASTKGDSSVDEQFF. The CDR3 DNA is TGTGCCAGCACCAAAGGGGACTCTAGCGTGGATGAGCAGTTCTTC.

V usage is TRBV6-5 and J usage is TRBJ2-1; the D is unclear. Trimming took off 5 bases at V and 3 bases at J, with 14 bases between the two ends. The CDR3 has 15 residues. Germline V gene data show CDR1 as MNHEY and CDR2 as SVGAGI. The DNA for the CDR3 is TGTGCCAGCAGTCAAGGACGAGTAATCTACAATGAGCAGTTCTTC. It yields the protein CASSQGRVIYNEQFF.

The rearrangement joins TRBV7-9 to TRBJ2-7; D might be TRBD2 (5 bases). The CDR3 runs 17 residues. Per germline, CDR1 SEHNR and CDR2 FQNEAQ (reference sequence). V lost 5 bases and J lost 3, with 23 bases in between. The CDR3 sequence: CASSQDLSEGALYEQYF. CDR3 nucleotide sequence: TGTGCCAGCAGCCAAGACCTGAGCGAGGGAGCTCTCTACGAGCAGTACTTC.

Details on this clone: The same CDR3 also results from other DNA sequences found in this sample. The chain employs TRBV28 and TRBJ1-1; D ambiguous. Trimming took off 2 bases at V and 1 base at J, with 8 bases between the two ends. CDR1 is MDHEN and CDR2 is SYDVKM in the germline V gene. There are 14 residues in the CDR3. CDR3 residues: CASSLVGGNTEAFF. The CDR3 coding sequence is TGTGCCAGCAGTTTAGTGGGTGGGAACACTGAAGCTTTCTTT.

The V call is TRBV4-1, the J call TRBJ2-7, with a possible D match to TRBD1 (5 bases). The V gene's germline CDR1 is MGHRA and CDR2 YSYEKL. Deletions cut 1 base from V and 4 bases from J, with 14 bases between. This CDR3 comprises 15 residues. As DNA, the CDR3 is TGCGCCAGCAGCCAAGTGGCAGGGAAGGGGTACGAGCAGTACTTC. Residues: CASSQVAGKGYEQYF.

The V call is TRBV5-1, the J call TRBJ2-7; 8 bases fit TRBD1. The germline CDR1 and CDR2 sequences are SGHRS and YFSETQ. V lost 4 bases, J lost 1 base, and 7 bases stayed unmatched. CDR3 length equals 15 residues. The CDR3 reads CASSQVDRASYEQYF. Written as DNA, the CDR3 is TGCGCCAGCAGCCAAGTGGACAGGGCGTCCTACGAGCAGTACTTC.

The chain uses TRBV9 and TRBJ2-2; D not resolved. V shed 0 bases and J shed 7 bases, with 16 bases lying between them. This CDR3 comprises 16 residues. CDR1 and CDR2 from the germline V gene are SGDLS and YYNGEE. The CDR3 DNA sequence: TGTGCCAGCAGCGTAGCTGATCAGCCGTATATCGGGGAGCTGTTTTTT. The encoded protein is CASSVADQPYIGELFF.

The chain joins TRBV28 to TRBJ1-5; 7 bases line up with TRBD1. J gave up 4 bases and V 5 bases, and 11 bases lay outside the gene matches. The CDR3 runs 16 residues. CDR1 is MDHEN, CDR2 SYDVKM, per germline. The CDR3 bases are TGTGCCAGCAGTACCGACAGGGAGGGGTGGAATCAGCCCCAGCATTTT. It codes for CASSTDREGWNQPQHF. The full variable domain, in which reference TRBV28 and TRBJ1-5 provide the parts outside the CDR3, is DVKVTQSSRYLVKRTGEKVFLECVQDMDHENMFWYRQDPGLGLRLIYFSYDVKMKEKGDIPEGYSVSREKKERFSLILESASTNQTSMYLCASSTDREGWNQPQHFGDGTRLSIL.

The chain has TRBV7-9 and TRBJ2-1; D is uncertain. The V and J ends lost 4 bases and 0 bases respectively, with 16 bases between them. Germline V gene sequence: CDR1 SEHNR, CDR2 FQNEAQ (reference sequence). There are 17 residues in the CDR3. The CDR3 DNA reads TGTGCCAGCAGCTCCACTCGCCTCTTGAGCTCCTACAATGAGCAGTTCTTC. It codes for CASSSTRLLSSYNEQFF.

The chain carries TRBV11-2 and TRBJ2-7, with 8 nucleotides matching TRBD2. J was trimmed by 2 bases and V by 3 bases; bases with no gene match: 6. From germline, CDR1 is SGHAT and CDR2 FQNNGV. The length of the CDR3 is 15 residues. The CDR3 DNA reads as TGTGCCAGCAGCTTCCTCGGGGGGGTGGCCTACGAGCAGTACTTC. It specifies CASSFLGGVAYEQYF. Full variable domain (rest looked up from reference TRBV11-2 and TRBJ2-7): EAGVAQSPRYKIIEKRQSVAFWCNPISGHATLYWYQQILGQGPKLLIQFQNNGVVDDSQLPKDRFSAERLKGVDSTLKIQPAKLEDSAVYLCASSFLGGVAYEQYFGPGTRLTVT.

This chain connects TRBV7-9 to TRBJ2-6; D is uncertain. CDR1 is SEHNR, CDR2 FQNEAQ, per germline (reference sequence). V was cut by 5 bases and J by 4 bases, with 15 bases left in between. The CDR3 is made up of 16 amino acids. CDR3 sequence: CASSPYTFSGANVLTF. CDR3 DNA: TGTGCCAGCAGCCCTTATACATTCTCCGGGGCCAACGTCCTGACTTTC.

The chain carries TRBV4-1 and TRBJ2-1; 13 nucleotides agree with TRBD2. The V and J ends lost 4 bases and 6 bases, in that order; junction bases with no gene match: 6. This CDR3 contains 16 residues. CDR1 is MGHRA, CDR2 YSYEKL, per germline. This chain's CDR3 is CASSPLLAGGGNEQFF. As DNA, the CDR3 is TGCGCCAGCAGCCCCCTACTAGCGGGAGGGGGCAATGAGCAGTTCTTC.

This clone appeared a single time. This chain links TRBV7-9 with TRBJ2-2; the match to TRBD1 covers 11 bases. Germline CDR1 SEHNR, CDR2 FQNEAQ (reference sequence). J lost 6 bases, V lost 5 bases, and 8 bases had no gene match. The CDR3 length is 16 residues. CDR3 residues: CASSQRTGGASGELFF. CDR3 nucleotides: TGTGCCAGCAGCCAACGGACAGGGGGCGCTTCCGGGGAGCTGTTTTTT.

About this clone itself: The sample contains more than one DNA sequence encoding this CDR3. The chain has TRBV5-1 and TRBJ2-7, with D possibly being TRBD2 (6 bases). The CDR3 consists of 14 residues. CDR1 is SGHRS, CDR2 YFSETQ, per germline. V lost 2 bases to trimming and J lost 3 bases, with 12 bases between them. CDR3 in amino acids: CASSLAGGIYEQYF. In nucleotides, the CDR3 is TGCGCCAGCAGCTTAGCGGGTGGTATCTACGAGCAGTACTTC.

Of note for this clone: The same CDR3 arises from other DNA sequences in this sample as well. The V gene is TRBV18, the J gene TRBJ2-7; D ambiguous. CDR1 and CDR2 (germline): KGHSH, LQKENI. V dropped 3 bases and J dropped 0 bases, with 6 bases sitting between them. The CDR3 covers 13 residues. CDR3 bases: TGTGCCAGCTCACCGTCAGACTCCTACGAGCAGTACTTC. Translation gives CASSPSDSYEQYF. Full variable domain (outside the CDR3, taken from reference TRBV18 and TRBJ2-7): NAGVMQNPRHLVRRRGQEARLRCSPMKGHSHVYWYRQLPEEGLKFMVYLQKENIIDESGMPKERFSAEFPKEGPSILRIQQVVRGDSAAYFCASSPSDSYEQYFGPGTRLTVT.

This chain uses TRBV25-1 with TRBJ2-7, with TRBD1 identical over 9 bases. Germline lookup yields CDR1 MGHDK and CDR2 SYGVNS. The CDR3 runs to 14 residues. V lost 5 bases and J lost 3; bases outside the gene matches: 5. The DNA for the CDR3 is TGTGCCAGCAGTCAGCCGGGACAGGGCTACGAGCAGTACTTC. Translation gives CASSQPGQGYEQYF.

CDR3 loop: CASSYDTSGGGEQFF. CDR3 in DNA: TGTGCCAGCAGTTATGATACTAGCGGAGGAGGTGAGCAGTTCTTC. This chain links TRBV6-5 with TRBJ2-1, with 8 bases aligning to TRBD2. The CDR3 totals 15 residues. Trimming cost V 3 bases and J 9 bases; bases outside gene matches: 10. Germline CDR1 MNHEY, CDR2 SVGAGI.

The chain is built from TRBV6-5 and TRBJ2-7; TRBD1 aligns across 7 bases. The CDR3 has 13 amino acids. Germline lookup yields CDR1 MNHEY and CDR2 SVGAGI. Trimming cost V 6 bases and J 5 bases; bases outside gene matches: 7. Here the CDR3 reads CASRPTGTDEQYF. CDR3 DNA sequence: TGTGCCAGCAGACCGACAGGGACCGACGAGCAGTACTTC.